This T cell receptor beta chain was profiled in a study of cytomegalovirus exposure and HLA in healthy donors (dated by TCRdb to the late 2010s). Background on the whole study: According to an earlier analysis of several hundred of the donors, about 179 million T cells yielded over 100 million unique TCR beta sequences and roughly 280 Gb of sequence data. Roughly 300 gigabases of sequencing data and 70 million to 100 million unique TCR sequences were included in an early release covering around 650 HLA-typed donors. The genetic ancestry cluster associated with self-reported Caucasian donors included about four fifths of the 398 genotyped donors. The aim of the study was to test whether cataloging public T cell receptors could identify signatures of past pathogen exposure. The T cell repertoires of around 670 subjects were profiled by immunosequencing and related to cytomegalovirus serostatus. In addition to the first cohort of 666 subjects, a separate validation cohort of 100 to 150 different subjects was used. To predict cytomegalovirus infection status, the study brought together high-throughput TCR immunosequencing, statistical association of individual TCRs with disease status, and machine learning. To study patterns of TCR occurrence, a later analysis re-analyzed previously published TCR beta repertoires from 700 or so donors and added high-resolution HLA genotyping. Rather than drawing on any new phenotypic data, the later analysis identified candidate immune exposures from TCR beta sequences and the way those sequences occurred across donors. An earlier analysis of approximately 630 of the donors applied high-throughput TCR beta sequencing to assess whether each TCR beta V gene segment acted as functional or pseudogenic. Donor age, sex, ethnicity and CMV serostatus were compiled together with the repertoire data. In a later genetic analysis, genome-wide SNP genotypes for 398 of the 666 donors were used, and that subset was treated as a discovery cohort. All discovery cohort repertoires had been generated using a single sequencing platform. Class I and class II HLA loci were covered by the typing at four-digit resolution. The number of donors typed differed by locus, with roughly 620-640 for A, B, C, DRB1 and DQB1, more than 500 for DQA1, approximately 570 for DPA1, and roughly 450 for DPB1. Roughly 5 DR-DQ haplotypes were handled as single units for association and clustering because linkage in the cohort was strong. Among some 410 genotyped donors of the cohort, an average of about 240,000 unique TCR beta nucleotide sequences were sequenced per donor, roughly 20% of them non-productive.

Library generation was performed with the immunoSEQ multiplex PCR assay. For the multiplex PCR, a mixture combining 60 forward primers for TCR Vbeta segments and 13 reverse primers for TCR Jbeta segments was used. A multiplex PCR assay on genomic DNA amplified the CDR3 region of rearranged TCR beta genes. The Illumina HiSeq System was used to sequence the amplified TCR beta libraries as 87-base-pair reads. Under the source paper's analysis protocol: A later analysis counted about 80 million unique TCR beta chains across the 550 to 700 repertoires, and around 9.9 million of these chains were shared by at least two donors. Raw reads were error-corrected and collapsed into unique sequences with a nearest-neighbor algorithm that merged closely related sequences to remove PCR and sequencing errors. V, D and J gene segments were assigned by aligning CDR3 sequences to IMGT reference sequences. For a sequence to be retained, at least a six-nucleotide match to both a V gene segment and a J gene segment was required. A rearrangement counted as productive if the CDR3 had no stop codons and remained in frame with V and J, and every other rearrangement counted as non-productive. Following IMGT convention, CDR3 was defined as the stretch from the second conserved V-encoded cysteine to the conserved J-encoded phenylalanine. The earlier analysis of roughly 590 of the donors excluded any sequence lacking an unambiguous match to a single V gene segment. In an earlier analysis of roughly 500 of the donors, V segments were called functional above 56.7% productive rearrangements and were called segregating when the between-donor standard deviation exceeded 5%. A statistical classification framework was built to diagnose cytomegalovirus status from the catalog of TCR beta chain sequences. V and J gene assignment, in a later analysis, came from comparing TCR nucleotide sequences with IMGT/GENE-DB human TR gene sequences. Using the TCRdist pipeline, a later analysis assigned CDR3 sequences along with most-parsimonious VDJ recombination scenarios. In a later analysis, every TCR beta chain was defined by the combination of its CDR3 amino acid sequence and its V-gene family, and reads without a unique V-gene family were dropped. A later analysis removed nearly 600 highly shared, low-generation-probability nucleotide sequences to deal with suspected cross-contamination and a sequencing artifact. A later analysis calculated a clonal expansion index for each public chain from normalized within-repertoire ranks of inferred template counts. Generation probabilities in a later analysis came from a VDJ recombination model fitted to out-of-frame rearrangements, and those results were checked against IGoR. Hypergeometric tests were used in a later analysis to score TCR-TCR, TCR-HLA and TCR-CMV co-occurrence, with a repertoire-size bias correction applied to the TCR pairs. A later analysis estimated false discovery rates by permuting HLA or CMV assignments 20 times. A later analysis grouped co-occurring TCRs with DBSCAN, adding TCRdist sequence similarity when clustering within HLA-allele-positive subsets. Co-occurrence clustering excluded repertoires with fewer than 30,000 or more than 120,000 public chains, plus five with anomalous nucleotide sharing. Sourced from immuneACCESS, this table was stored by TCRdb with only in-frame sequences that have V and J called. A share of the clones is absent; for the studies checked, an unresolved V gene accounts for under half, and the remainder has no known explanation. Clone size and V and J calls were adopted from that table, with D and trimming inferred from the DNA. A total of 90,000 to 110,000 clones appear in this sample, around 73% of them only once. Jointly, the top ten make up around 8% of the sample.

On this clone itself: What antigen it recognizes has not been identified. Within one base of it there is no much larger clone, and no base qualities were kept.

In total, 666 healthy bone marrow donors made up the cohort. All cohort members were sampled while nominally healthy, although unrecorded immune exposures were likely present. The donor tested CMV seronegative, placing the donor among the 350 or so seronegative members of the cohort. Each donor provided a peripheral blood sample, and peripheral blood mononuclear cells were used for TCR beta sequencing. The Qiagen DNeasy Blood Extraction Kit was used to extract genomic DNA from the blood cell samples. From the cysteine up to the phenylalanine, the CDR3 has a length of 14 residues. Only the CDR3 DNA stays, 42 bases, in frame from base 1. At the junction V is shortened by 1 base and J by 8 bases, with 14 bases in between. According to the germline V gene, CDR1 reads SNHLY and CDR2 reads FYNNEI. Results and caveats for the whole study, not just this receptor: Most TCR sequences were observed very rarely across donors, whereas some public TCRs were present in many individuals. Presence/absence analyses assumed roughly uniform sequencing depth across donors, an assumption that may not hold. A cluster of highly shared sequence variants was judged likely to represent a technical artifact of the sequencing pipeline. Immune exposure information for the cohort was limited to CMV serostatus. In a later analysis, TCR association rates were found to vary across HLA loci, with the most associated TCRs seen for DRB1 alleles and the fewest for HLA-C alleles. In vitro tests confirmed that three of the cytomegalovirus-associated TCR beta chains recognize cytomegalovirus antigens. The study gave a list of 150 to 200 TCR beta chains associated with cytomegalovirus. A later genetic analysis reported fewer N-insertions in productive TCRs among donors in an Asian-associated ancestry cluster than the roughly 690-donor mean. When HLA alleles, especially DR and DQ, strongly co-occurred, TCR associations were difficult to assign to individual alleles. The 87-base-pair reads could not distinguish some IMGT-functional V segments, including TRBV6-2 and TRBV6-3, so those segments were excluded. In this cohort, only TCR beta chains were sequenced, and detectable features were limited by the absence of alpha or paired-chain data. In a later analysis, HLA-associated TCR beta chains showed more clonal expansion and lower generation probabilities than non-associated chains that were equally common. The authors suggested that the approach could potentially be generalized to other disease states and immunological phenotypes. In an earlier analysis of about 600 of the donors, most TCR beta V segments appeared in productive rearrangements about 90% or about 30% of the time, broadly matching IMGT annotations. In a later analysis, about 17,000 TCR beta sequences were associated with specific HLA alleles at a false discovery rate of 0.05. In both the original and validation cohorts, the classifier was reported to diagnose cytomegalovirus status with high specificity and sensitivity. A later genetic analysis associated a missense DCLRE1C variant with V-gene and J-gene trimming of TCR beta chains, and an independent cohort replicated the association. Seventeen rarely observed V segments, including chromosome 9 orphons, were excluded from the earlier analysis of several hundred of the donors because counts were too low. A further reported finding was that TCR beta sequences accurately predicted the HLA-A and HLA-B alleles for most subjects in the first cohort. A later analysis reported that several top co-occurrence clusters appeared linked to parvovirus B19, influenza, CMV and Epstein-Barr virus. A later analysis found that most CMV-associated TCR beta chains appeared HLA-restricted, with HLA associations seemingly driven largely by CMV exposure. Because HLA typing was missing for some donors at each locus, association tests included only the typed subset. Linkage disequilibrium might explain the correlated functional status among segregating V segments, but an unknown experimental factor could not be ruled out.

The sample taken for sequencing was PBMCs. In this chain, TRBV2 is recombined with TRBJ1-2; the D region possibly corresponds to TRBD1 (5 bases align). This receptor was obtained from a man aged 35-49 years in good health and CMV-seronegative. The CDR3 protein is CASSEEVRARGYTF. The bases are TGTGCCAGCAGTGAAGAGGTCAGGGCAAGGGGCTACACCTTC.